This TCR beta chain stems from a study of OX40 agonist ivuxolimab in advanced cancers. Assay: immunoSEQ multiplex PCR; the TCRdb copy retains only in-frame clones and omits some. The sample has 45,000 to 60,000 clones; approximately 90% are singletons. Anyone with autoimmune disease history or systemic immunosuppression was excluded. Regarding this clone: The antigen is undetermined.

General observations from the study: With doses of 0.1-3.0 mg/kg, partial responders showed among the lowest clonal expansion. Normalized expansion of T-cell clones was also low for some nonresponders.

Trimming took off 2 bases at V and 4 bases at J, with 11 bases between the two ends. This CDR3 contains 15 residues. Germline V lookup: CDR1 MGHRA, CDR2 YSYEKL. The sequenced sample was CD4+ or CD8+ T cells sorted from blood, obtained in a trial of the OX40 agonist ivuxolimab. The V gene is TRBV4-1, the J gene TRBJ1-4; D gene ambiguous. The TCR comes from an adult with an advanced solid tumor such as melanoma, head and neck, liver or kidney cancer. The CDR3 loop reads CASSQPVAVNEKLFF. As DNA, the CDR3 is TGCGCCAGCAGCCAACCTGTGGCAGTTAATGAAAAACTGTTTTTT.